This T cell receptor beta chain emerged from a study of patients and donors after allogeneic stem cell transplantation. TCRdb used MiXCR to reprocess the RT-PCR reads, holding one entry per CDR3 protein. The sample records tens of thousands of distinct CDR3 sequences, under 50% being singletons. Germline assignment: CDR1 SGDLS and CDR2 YYNGEE. Trimming left V 0 bases short and J 1 base short, with 7 bases between. The CDR3 loop spans 14 amino acids. The source is a human donor who was either an allogeneic HSCT recipient or a stem cell or donor lymphocyte infusion donor (not recorded which). It is not recorded whose cells these are; they may come from a transplant donor. The V and J genes are TRBV9 and TRBJ1-1, with D uncertain. Sequenced: blood, either unsorted or a sorted T cell fraction (not recorded which). The CDR3 DNA is TGTGCCAGCAGCGTAGGGCCGCGGAACACTGAAGCTTTCTTT. Translation: CASSVGPRNTEAFF.